The 8 T cell receptor beta chains in this list originate from one sample, sequenced in a study of long-term antiretroviral therapy in people with HIV. A v3.0 immunoSEQ assay was performed at survey level. The data were produced by immunoSEQ multiplex PCR, yet TCRdb's version contains in-frame clones alone and is incomplete. This sample has 20,000 to 25,000 clones, with 85% to 95% found just once. Sequenced here: unsorted PBMCs, sampled 4.8 to 5 years after starting antiretroviral therapy. These receptors all come from a woman in her 50s with HIV.

The rearrangement joins TRBV5-1 to TRBJ2-7; TRBD1 is a possible D gene (5 bases). Trimming left V 2 bases short and J 3 bases short, with 15 bases between. Looked up from germline, CDR1 is SGHRS and CDR2 is YFSETQ. This CDR3 has 15 amino acids. DNA of the CDR3: TGCGCCAGCAGCTTTAACGGACAATTCGGCTACGAGCAGTACTTC. Protein sequence: CASSFNGQFGYEQYF. The full variable domain, with the rest looked up from reference TRBV5-1 and TRBJ2-7, is KAGVTQTPRYLIKTRGQQVTLSCSPISGHRSVSWYQQTPGQGLQFLFEYFSETQRNKGNFPGRFSGRQFSNSRSEMNVSTLELGDSALYLCASSFNGQFGYEQYFGPGTRLTVT.

This chain connects TRBV5-6 to TRBJ2-5; 8 bases are a match to TRBD1. The CDR3 loop spans 14 amino acids. Germline trimming cut 4 bases from V and 4 bases from J; bases unmatched to any gene: 6. Germline CDR1 is SGHDT and CDR2 is YYEEEE. The DNA of the CDR3 is TGTGCCAGCAGCAACAGGGGGGCACGAGAGACCCAGTACTTC. It encodes CASSNRGARETQYF. The full variable domain, with the rest looked up from reference TRBV5-6 and TRBJ2-5, is DAGVTQSPTHLIKTRGQQVTLRCSPKSGHDTVSWYQQALGQGPQFIFQYYEEEERQRGNFPDRFSGHQFPNYSSELNVNALLLGDSALYLCASSNRGARETQYFGPGTRLLVL.

This chain connects TRBV7-9 to TRBJ1-1; no firm D call. Germline V gene lookup returns CDR1 SEHNR and CDR2 FQNEAQ (reference sequence). This CDR3 is built from 12 residues. Deletions cut 5 bases from V and 2 bases from J, with 6 bases between. As DNA, the CDR3 is TGTGCCAGCAGCCCTAAAAACACTGAAGCTTTCTTT. Amino acid sequence: CASSPKNTEAFF.

The J gene is TRBJ1-2, the V gene TRBV6-6; D is unresolved. Germline CDR1 and CDR2: MNHNY and SVGAGI (reference sequence). V lost 4 bases, J lost 8 bases, and 8 bases lay in between. This CDR3 region has 11 residues. The CDR3, as DNA: TGTGCCAGCAGTTCCGAGGGCGGCTACACCTTC. Translated: CASSSEGGYTF.

The V call is TRBV6-5, the J call TRBJ1-5, with D unclear. The V gene lost 5 bases and the J gene lost 7 bases, with 12 bases spanning the gap. This CDR3 has 13 amino acids. Germline V CDR1 and CDR2: MNHEY, SVGAGI. The CDR3 DNA sequence: TGTGCCAGCAGTCCCCTGATTCGGCAGCCCCAGCATTTT. Translating gives CASSPLIRQPQHF.

This clone was detected once. This chain connects TRBV20-1 to TRBJ1-2, with 8 bases that match TRBD1. Looked up from germline, CDR1 is DFQATT and CDR2 is SNEGSKA (reference sequence). This CDR3 contains 10 residues. CDR3 in amino acids: CRQGEGGYTF. CDR3 sequence (DNA): TGCAGACAGGGGGAAGGAGGCTACACCTTC.

This chain joins TRBV5-1 and TRBJ2-2, with unresolved D. Between the trimmed V and J ends, which lost 4 bases and 4 bases, there was a span of 11 bases. The CDR3 has 14 residues. Germline values: CDR1 SGHRS, CDR2 YFSETQ. The CDR3 DNA reads TGCGCCAGCAGCCTCCGATGGGCCACCGGGGAGCTGTTTTTT. It yields the protein CASSLRWATGELFF. Combining the CDR3 with reference TRBV5-1 and TRBJ2-2 gives the whole variable domain KAGVTQTPRYLIKTRGQQVTLSCSPISGHRSVSWYQQTPGQGLQFLFEYFSETQRNKGNFPGRFSGRQFSNSRSEMNVSTLELGDSALYLCASSLRWATGELFFGEGSRLTVL.

The chain joins TRBV5-6 to TRBJ2-2; D gene uncertain. The germline V gene encodes CDR1 SGHDT and CDR2 YYEEEE. The CDR3 extends over 14 amino acids. Trimming removed 0 bases from V and 4 bases from J, with 7 bases in between. The CDR3 nucleotides are TGTGCCAGCAGCTTGGCGCCAGCCACCGGGGAGCTGTTTTTT. Translated: CASSLAPATGELFF.